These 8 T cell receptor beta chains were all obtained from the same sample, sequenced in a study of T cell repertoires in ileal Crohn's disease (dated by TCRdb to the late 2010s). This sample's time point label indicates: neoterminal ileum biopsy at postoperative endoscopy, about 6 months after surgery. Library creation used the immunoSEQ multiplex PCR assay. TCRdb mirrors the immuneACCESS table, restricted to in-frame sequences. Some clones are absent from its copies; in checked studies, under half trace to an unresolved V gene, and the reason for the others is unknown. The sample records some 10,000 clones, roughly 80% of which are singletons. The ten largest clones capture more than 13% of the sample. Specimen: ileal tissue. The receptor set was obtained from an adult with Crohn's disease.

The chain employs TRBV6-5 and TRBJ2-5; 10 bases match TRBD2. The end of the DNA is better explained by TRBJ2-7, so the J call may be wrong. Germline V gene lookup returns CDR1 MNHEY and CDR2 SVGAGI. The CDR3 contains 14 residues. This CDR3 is CASSPGTSVHEQYF. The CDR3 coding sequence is TGTGCCAGCAGTCCCGGGACTAGCGTGCACGAGCAGTACTTC.

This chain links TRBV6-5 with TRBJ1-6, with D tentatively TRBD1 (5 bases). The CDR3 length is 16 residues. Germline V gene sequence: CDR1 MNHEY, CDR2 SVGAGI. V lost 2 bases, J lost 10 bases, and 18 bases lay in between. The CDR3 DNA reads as TGTGCCAGCAGTTACGCCGCAGGGAGGATTGACTCACCCCTCCACTTT. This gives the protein CASSYAAGRIDSPLHF.

The CDR3: CASSLRQELWTGELFF. Here the CDR3 DNA reads TGTGCCAGCAGCTTGCGTCAGGAATTGTGGACCGGGGAGCTGTTTTTT. This sequence joins TRBV5-5 and TRBJ2-2; D is uncertain. Trimming left V 1 base short and J 5 bases short, with 15 bases between. CDR1 and CDR2 from the germline V gene are SGHKS and YYEKEE (reference sequence). The CDR3 extends over 16 amino acids. The whole variable domain, remainder taken from reference TRBV5-5 and TRBJ2-2, is DAGVTQSPTHLIKTRGQQVTLRCSPISGHKSVSWYQQVLGQGPQFIFQYYEKEERGRGNFPDRFSARQFPNYSSELNVNALLLGDSALYLCASSLRQELWTGELFFGEGSRLTVL.

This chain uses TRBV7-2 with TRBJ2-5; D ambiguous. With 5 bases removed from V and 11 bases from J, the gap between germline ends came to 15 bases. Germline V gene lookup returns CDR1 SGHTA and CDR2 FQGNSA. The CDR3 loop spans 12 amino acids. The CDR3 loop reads CASSPRLLPQYF. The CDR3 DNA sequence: TGTGCCAGCAGCCCTAGACTGCTCCCGCAGTACTTC.

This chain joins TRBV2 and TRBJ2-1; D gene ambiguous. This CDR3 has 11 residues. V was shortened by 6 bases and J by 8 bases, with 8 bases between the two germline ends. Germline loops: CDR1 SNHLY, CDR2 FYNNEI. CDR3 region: CASSYSYEQFF. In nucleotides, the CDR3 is TGTGCCAGCAGCTATAGTTATGAGCAGTTCTTC.

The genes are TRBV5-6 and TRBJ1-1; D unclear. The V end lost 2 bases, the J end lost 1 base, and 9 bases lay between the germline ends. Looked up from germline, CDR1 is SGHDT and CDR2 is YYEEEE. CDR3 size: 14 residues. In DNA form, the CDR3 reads TGTGCCAGCAGCTTTCGAGCGGGGAACACTGAAGCTTTCTTT. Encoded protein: CASSFRAGNTEAFF.

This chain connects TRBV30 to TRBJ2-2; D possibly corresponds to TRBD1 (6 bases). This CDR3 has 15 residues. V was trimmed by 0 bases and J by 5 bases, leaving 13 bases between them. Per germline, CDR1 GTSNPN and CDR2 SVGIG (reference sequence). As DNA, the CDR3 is TGTGCCTGGAGTGTGTGGGGGCAGTGGACCGGGGAGCTGTTTTTT. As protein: CAWSVWGQWTGELFF.

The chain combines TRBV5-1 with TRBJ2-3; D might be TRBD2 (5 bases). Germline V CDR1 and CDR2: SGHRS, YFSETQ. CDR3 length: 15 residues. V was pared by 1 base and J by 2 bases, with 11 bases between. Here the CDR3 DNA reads TGCGCCAGCAGCTTGATTCCCGGGGACACAGATACGCAGTATTTT. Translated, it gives CASSLIPGDTDTQYF.